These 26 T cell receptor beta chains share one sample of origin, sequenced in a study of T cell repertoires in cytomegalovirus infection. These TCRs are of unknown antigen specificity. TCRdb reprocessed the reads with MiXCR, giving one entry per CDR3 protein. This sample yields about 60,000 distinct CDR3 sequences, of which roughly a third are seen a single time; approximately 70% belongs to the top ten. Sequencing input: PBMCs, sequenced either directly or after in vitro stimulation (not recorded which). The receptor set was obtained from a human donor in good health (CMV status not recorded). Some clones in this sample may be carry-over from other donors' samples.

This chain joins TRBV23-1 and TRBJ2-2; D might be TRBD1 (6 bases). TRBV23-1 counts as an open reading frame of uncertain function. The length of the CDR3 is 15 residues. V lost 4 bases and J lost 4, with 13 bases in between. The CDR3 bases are TGCGCCAGCAGTCTTTTACCAGGGGCCACCGGGGAGCTGTTTTTT. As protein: CASSLLPGATGELFF.

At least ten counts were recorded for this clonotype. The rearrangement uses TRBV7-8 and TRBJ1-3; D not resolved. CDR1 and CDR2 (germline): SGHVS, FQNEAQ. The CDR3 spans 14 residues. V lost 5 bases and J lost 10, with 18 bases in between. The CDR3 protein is CASSLLVEGSTIYF. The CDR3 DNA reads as TGTGCCAGCAGCCTACTGGTGGAGGGATCAACCATATATTTT.

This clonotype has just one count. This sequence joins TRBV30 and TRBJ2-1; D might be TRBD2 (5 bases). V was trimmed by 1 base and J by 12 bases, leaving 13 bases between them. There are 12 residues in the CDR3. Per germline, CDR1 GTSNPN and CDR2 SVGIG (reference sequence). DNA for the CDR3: TGTGCCTGGAGTGCGGTTAGCGATTGGCAGTTCTTC. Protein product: CAWSAVSDWQFF.

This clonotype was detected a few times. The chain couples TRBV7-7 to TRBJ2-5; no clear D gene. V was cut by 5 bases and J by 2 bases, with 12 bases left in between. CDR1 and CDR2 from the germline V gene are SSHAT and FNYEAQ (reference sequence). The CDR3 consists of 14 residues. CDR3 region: CASSPIVWQETQYF. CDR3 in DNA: TGTGCCAGCAGCCCCATAGTATGGCAAGAGACCCAGTACTTC.

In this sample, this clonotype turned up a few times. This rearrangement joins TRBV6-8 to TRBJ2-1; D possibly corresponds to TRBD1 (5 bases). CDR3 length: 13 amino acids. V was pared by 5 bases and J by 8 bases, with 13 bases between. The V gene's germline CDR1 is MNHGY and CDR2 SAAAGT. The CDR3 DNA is TGTGCCAGCAGTAGGGGAACCGGACATGAGCAGTTCTTC. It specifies CASSRGTGHEQFF.

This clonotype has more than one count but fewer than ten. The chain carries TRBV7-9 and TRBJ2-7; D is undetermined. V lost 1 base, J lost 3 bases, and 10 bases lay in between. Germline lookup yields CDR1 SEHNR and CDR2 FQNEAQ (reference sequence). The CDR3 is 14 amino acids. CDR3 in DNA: TGTGCCAGCAGCTTAGGGGGAAGGGACTACGAGCAGTACTTC. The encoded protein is CASSLGGRDYEQYF.

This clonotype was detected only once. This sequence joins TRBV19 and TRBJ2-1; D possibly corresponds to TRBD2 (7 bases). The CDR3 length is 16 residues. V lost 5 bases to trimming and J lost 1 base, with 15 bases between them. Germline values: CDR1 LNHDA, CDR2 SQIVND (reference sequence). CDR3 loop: CASSPDSGASYNEQFF. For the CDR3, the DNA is TGTGCCAGTAGTCCGGACAGCGGGGCGTCCTACAATGAGCAGTTCTTC.

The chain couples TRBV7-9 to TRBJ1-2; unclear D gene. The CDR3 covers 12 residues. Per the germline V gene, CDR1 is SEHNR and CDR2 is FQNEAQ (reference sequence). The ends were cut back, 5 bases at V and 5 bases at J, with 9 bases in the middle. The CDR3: CASSPDRYGYTF. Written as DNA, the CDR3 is TGTGCCAGCAGCCCTGACCGGTATGGCTACACCTTC.

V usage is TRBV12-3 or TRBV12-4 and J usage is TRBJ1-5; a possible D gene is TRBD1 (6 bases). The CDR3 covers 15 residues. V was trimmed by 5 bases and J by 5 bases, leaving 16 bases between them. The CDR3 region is CASSPAWAGDQPQHF. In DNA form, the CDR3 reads TGTGCCAGCAGTCCCGCGTGGGCAGGGGATCAGCCCCAGCATTTT.

The DNA for the CDR3 is TGCGCCAGCAGCCAAGAAGAACGGGGGGTACCCGAAAAACTGTTTTTT. The encoded protein is CASSQEERGVPEKLFF. This chain uses TRBV4-1 with TRBJ1-4; tentative D call: TRBD1 (5 bases). CDR3 length: 16 residues. V lost 0 bases and J 8 bases, leaving 16 bases between the germline ends. Germline-derived CDR1 and CDR2 are MGHRA and YSYEKL.

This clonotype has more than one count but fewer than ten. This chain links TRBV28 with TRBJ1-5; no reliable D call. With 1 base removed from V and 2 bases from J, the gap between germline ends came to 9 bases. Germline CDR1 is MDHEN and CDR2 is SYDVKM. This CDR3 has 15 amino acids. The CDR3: CASSLSVQGNQPQHF. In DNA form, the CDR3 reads TGTGCCAGCAGTTTATCCGTCCAGGGCAATCAGCCCCAGCATTTT.

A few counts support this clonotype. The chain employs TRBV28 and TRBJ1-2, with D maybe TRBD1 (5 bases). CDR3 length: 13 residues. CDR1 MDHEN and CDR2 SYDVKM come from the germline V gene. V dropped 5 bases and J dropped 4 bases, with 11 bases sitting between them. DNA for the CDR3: TGTGCCAGCAGTCGAAGGGACCGCTATGGCTACACCTTC. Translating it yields CASSRRDRYGYTF.

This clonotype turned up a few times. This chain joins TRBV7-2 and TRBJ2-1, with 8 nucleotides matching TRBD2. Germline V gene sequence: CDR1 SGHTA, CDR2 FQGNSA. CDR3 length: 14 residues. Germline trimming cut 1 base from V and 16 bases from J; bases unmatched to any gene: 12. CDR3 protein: CASSLVYLREGLFF. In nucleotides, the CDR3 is TGTGCCAGCAGCTTAGTCTATCTCCGGGAGGGCCTCTTCTTC.

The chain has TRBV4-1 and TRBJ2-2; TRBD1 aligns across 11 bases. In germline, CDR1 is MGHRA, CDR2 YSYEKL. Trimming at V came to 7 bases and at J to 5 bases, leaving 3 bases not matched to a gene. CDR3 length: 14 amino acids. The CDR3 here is CASTGTGGTGELFF. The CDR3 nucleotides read TGCGCCAGCACCGGGACAGGGGGTACCGGGGAGCTGTTTTTT.

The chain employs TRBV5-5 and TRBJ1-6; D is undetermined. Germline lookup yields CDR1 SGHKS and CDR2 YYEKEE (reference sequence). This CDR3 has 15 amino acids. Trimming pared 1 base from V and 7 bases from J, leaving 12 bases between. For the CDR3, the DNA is TGTGCCAGCAGCTTGTATATGCGGGAAAATTCACCCCTCCACTTT. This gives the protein CASSLYMRENSPLHF.

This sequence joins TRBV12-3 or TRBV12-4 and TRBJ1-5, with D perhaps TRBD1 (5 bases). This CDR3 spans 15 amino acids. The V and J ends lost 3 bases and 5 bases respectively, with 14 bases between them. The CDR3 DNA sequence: TGTGCCAGCAGTTTCGGGGGTTCCACGGATCAGCCCCAGCATTTT. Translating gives CASSFGGSTDQPQHF.

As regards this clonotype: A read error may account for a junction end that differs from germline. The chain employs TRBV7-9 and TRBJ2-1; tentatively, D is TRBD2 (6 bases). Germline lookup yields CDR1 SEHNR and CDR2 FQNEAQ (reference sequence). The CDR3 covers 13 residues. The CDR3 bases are TGTGCCAGCAGCTCACGGAGGGACGATGAGCGGTTCTTC. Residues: CASSSRRDDERFF.

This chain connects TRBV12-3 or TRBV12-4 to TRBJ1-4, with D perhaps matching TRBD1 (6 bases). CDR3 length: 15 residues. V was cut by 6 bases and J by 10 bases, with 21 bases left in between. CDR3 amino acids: CASSRLTGSLGKLFF. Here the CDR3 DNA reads TGTGCCAGCAGCCGTTTAACAGGGAGTCTAGGAAAACTGTTTTTT.

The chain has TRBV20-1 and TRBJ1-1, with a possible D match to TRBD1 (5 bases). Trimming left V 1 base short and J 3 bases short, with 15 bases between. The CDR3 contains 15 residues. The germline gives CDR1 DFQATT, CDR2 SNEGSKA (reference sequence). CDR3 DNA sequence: TGCAGTGCTAGAGTTTTCGGGCTGGGGGACACTGAAGCTTTCTTT. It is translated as CSARVFGLGDTEAFF.

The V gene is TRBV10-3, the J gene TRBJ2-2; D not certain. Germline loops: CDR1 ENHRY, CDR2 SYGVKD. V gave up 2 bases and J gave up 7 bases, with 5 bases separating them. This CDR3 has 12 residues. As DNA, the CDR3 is TGTGCCATCAGTGAGGGAATCGGGGAGCTGTTTTTT. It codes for CAISEGIGELFF.

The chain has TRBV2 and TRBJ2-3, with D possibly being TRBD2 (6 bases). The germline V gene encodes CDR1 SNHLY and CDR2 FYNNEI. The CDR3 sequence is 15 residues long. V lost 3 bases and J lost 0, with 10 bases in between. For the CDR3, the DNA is TGTGCCAGCAGTGACCCGGGACTGAGCACAGATACGCAGTATTTT. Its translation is CASSDPGLSTDTQYF.

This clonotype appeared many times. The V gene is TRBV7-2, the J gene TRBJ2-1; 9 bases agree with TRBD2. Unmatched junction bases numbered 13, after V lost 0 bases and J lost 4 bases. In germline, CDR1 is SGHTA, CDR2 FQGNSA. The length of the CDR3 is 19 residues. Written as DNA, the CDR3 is TGTGCCAGCAGCTTAGCAGGGACTAGCCTCCTCAACATATACAATGAGCAGTTCTTC. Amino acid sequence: CASSLAGTSLLNIYNEQFF. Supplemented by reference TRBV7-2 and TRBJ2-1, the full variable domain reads GAGVSQSPSNKVTEKGKDVELRCDPISGHTALYWYRQSLGQGLEFLIYFQGNSAPDKSGLPSDRFSAERTGGSVSTLTIQRTQQEDSAVYLCASSLAGTSLLNIYNEQFFGPGTRLTVL.

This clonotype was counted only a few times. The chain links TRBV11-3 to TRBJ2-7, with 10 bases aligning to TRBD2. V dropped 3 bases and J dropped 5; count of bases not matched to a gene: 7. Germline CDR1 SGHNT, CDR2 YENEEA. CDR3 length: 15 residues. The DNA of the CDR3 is TGTGCCAGCAGCTTGGGAGCGGGGGGGCCCGACGAGCAGTACTTC. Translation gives CASSLGAGGPDEQYF.

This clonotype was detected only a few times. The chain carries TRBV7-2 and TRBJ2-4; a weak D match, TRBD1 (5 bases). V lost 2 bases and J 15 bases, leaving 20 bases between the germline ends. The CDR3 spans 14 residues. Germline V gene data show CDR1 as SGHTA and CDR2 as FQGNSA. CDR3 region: CASSLQGHRRVPYF. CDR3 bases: TGTGCCAGCAGCTTACAGGGCCATCGACGAGTTCCGTACTTC.

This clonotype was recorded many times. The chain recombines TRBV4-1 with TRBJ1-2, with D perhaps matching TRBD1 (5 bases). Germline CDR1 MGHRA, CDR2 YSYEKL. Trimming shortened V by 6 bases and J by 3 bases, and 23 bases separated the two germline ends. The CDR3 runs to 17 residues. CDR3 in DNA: TGCGCCAGCAGGCCCGGGCAGGGCGGTTATGTGGACTATGGCTACACCTTC. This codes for CASRPGQGGYVDYGYTF.

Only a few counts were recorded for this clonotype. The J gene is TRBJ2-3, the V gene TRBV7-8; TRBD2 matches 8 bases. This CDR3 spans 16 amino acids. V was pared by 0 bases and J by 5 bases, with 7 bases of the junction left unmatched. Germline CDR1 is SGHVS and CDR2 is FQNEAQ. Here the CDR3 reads CASSLALASGLDTQYF. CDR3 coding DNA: TGTGCCAGCAGCTTAGCGTTGGCTAGCGGGCTAGATACGCAGTATTTT.